This T cell receptor beta chain stems from a study of technical replicates of blood from four donors. Libraries were prepared by immunoSEQ multiplex PCR; TCRdb keeps only in-frame clonotypes and omits some of them. The sample contains 82,000 or so clones, approximately 96% of which appear only once. Germline loops: CDR1 LGHNA, CDR2 YSLEER. Trimming at V came to 1 base and at J to 1 base, leaving 3 bases not matched to a gene. This CDR3 comprises 15 residues. V usage is TRBV4-3 and J usage is TRBJ2-7, with TRBD1 matching over 8 bases. The sample comprised T cells isolated from PBMCs. The TCR sequence derives from a human donor in good health. As DNA, the CDR3 is TGCGCCAGCAGCCAAGTATGGGACAGGTCCTACGAGCAGTACTTC. Protein sequence: CASSQVWDRSYEQYF.